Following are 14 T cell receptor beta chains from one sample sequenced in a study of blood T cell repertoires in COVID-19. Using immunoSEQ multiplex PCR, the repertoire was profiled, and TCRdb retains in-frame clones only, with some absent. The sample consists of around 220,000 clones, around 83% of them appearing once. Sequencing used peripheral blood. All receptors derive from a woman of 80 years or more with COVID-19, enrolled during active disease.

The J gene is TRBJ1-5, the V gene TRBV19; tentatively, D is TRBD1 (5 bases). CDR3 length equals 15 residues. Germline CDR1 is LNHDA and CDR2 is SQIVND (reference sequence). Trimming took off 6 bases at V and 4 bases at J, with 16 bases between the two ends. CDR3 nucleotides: TGTGCCAGTAGGGACCTCCCACAGGTTAATCAGCCCCAGCATTTT. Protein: CASRDLPQVNQPQHF. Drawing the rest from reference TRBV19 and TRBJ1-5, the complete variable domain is DGGITQSPKYLFRKEGQNVTLSCEQNLNHDAMYWYRQDPGQGLRLIYYSQIVNDFQKGDIAEGYSVSREKKESFPLTVTSAQKNPTAFYLCASRDLPQVNQPQHFGDGTRLSIL.

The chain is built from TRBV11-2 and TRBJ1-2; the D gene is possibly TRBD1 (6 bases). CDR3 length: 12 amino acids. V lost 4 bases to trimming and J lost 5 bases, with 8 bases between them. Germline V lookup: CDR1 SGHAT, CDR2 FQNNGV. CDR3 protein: CASSSDSYGYTF. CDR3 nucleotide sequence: TGTGCCAGCAGCTCGGACAGTTATGGCTACACCTTC.

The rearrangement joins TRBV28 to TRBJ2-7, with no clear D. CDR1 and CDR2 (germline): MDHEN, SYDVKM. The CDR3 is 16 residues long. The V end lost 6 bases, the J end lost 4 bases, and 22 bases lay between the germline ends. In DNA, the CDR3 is TGTGCCAGCAGCCGTGGGCGCCGAGACACCTCTTACGAGCAGTACTTC. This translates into CASSRGRRDTSYEQYF.

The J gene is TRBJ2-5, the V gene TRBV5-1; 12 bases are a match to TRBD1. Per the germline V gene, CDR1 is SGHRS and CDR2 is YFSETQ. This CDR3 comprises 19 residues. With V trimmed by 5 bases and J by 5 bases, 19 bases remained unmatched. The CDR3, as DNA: TGCGCCAGCAGTCGGTTCCCCGGGACAGGGGGCAAAGGAGGGGAGACCCAGTACTTC. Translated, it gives CASSRFPGTGGKGGETQYF.

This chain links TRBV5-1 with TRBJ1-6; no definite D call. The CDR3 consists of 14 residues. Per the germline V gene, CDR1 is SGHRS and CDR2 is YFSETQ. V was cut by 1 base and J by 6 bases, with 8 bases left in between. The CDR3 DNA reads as TGCGCCAGCAGCTTGTCAGCGAGTAATTCACCCCTCCACTTT. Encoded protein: CASSLSASNSPLHF.

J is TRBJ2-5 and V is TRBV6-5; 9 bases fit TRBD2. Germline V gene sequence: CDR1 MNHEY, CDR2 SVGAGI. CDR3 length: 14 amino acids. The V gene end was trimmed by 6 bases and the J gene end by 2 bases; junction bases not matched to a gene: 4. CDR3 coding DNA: TGTGCCAGCAGGTTTAGCGGGGGACAAGAGACCCAGTACTTC. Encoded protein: CASRFSGGQETQYF.

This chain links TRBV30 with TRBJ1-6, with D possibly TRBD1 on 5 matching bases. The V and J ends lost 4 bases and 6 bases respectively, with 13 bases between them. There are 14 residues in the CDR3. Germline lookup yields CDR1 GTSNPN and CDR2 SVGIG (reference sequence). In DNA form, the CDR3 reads TGTGCCTGGAAAGGTGGGGGGGTTAATTCACCCCTCCACTTT. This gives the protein CAWKGGGVNSPLHF.

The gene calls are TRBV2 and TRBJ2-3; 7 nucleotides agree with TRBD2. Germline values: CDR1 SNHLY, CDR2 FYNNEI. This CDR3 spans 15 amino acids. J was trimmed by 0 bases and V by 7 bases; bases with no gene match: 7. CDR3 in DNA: TGTGCCAGCACCCTGAGCGGGACTAGCACAGATACGCAGTATTTT. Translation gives CASTLSGTSTDTQYF.

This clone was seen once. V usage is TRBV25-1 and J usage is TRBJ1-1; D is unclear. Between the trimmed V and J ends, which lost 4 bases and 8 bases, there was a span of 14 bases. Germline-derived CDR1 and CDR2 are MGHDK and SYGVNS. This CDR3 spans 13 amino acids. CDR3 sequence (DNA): TGTGCCAGCAGTGCGGCCGGAGGAAGGGAAGCTTTCTTT. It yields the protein CASSAAGGREAFF.

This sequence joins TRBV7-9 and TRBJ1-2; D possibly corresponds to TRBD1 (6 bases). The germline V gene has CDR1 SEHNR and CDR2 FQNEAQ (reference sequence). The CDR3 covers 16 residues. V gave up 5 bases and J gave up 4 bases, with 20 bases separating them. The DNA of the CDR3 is TGTGCCAGCAGCCCCCGACAGGTTTTTATGCGCTATGGCTACACCTTC. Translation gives CASSPRQVFMRYGYTF.

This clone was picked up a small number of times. In DNA, the CDR3 is TGTGCCAGTACTGTGACAGGGGTCGGCTACACCTTC. It codes for CASTVTGVGYTF. This sequence joins TRBV19 and TRBJ1-2, with 8 bases that match TRBD1. Germline trimming cut 7 bases from V and 8 bases from J; bases unmatched to any gene: 6. The CDR3 runs to 12 residues. In germline, CDR1 is LNHDA, CDR2 SQIVND (reference sequence).

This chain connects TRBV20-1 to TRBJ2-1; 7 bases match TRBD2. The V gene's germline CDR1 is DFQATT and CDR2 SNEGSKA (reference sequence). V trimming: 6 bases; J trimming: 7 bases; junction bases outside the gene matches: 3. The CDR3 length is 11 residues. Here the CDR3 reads CSAWGGNEQFF. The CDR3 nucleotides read TGCAGTGCGTGGGGGGGGAATGAGCAGTTCTTC.

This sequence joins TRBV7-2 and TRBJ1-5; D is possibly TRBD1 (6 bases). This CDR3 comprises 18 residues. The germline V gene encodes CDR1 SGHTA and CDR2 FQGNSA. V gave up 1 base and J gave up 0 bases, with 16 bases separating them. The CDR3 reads CASSLGAGARYSNQPQHF. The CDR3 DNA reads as TGTGCCAGCAGCTTAGGCGCGGGGGCGCGATATAGCAATCAGCCCCAGCATTTT.

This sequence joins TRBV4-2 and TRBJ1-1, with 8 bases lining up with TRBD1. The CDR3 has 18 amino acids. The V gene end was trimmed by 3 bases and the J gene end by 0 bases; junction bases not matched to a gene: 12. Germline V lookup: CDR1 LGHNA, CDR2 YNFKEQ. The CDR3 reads CASSHKTGEIGVNTEAFF. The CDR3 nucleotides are TGTGCCAGCAGCCATAAGACAGGGGAAATAGGAGTGAACACTGAAGCTTTCTTT.